The 28 T cell receptor beta chains in this list originate from one sample, sequenced in a study of T cells in Graves' hyperthyroidism and ophthalmopathy. There were TCR beta CDR3 regions amplified from RNA transcripts. The HTBI primer set drove a first-round RT-PCR of the TCR CDR3. One entry per CDR3 protein results from TCRdb running MiXCR on the multiplex PCR reads. Of almost 600,000 distinct CDR3 sequences listed, over 11% are singletons. Sequenced sample: blood. The receptors derive from a woman in her 30s with Graves' hyperthyroidism that later progressed to Graves' ophthalmopathy.

This clonotype appeared many times. The chain is built from TRBV12-3 or TRBV12-4 and TRBJ1-4; D uncertain. V lost 8 bases and J 12 bases, leaving 16 bases between the germline ends. CDR3 length: 12 residues. The CDR3, as DNA: TGTGCCAGCCGGTCAGGCGGGCTAGAACTGTTTTTT. It translates to CASRSGGLELFF.

A note on this clonotype: A much larger clone sits a single nucleotide away, making a read error possible. CDR3 bases: TGTGCCAGCAGTATTCGGGGTCTCACTGAAGCTTTCTTT. Encoded protein: CASSIRGLTEAFF. The chain employs TRBV28 and TRBJ1-1; D gene unclear. The CDR3 totals 13 residues. Germline CDR1 reads MDHEN; CDR2 reads SYDVKM. V was shortened by 5 bases and J by 4 bases, with 11 bases between the two germline ends. Full variable domain (missing parts from reference TRBV28 and TRBJ1-1): DVKVTQSSRYLVKRTGEKVFLECVQDMDHENMFWYRQDPGLGLRLIYFSYDVKMKEKGDIPEGYSVSREKKERFSLILESASTNQTSMYLCASSIRGLTEAFFGQGTRLTVV.

V is TRBV2 and J is TRBJ2-3; D remains ambiguous. V gave up 6 bases and J gave up 2 bases, with 12 bases separating them. The CDR3 is made up of 14 amino acids. Per germline, CDR1 SNHLY and CDR2 FYNNEI. CDR3 in amino acids: CASSVDGFTDTQYF. The CDR3 bases are TGTGCCAGCAGCGTGGACGGGTTCACAGATACGCAGTATTTT.

A few counts support this clonotype. The V gene is TRBV19, the J gene TRBJ1-4; 9 bases are a match to TRBD1. The ends lost 4 bases at V and 8 bases at J; junction bases unmatched: 17. Germline CDR1 LNHDA, CDR2 SQIVND (reference sequence). This CDR3 is 18 amino acids long. The CDR3 bases are TGTGCCAGTAGTACGCGGGGACAGGGTCCTAAGGTTGGGGAAAAACTGTTTTTT. Translating it yields CASSTRGQGPKVGEKLFF.

This clonotype showed up just a few times. This chain links TRBV6-1 with TRBJ1-5; possible D gene TRBD1, 5 bases. This CDR3 contains 13 residues. Germline assignment: CDR1 MNHNS and CDR2 SASEGT. V lost 6 bases and J 6 bases, leaving 12 bases between the germline ends. The CDR3 region has the DNA TGTGCCAGCAGCCCACTAGGGGCTCAGCCCCAGCATTTT. Its protein is CASSPLGAQPQHF.

There are many counts of this clonotype. V usage is TRBV30 and J usage is TRBJ2-7, with 7 bases that match TRBD1. The germline CDR1 and CDR2 sequences are GTSNPN and SVGIG (reference sequence). Trimming cost V 0 bases and J 5 bases; bases outside gene matches: 7. CDR3 length: 14 amino acids. CDR3 DNA: TGTGCCTGGAGTGTAACGAGCAGGGGGAACGAGCAGTACTTC. Translated: CAWSVTSRGNEQYF.

This clonotype has more than one count but fewer than ten. The rearrangement links TRBV6-1 to TRBJ2-7, with D maybe TRBD2 (5 bases). This CDR3 comprises 14 residues. Per germline, CDR1 MNHNS and CDR2 SASEGT. Trimming took off 8 bases at V and 2 bases at J, with 16 bases between the two ends. Written as DNA, the CDR3 is TGTGCCAGCTGGAGTACGAGGGCCACCTACGAGCAGTACTTC. This encodes CASWSTRATYEQYF.

This clonotype showed up just a few times. The chain is built from TRBV6-2 or TRBV6-3 and TRBJ1-5; D gene ambiguous. CDR3 length: 16 amino acids. The V gene lost 3 bases and the J gene lost 3 bases, with 15 bases spanning the gap. Germline lookup yields CDR1 MNHEY and CDR2 SVGEGT. The CDR3 spells CASSYLSGSNNQPQHF. The CDR3 DNA reads as TGTGCCAGCAGTTATCTCTCGGGAAGCAACAATCAGCCCCAGCATTTT.

This clonotype was counted many times. V usage is TRBV28 and J usage is TRBJ1-4; possible D gene TRBD1, 5 bases. Germline values: CDR1 MDHEN, CDR2 SYDVKM. The CDR3 consists of 12 residues. V was pared by 5 bases and J by 7 bases, with 8 bases between. The CDR3 nucleotides read TGTGCCAGCAGTCCGGGGCGTGAAAAACTGTTTTTT. Amino acid sequence: CASSPGREKLFF.

This clonotype showed up many times. The CDR3 nucleotides are TGTGCCAGCCCGACTAGCGGGAGATCGAATGAGCAGTTCTTC. It yields the protein CASPTSGRSNEQFF. J is TRBJ2-1 and V is TRBV2, with 12 bases aligning to TRBD2. Germline V lookup: CDR1 SNHLY, CDR2 FYNNEI. V lost 8 bases to trimming and J lost 7 bases; unmatched junction nucleotides: 6. CDR3 length equals 14 residues. The full variable domain, rest sourced from reference TRBV2 and TRBJ2-1, is EPEVTQTPSHQVTQMGQEVILRCVPISNHLYFYWYRQILGQKVEFLVSFYNNEISEKSEIFDDQFSVERPDGSNFTLKIRSTKLEDSAMYFCASPTSGRSNEQFFGPGTRLTVL.

This clonotype was detected many times. One end of the junction varies from germline; a read error may be responsible. The rearrangement uses TRBV29-1 and TRBJ2-6; D uncertain. The germline gives CDR1 SQVTM, CDR2 ANQGSEA. The CDR3 is made up of 14 amino acids. This CDR3 is CSVDSDPQVSPSDF. Written as DNA, the CDR3 is TGCAGCGTTGACTCAGATCCCCAAGTTTCCCCCTCTGACTTC.

In this sample, this clonotype turned up many times. V usage is TRBV6-1 and J usage is TRBJ1-5, with 7 bases identical to TRBD1. Trimming removed 6 bases from V and 1 base from J; junction bases left unmatched: 6. CDR3 length equals 15 residues. Germline V CDR1 and CDR2: MNHNS, SASEGT. DNA for the CDR3: TGTGCCAGCAGAATGGGACAGTCGAGCAATCAGCCCCAGCATTTT. It yields the protein CASRMGQSSNQPQHF.

In the case of this clonotype: A much larger clone lies one base from this, so it may be a read error. The chain has TRBV11-2 and TRBJ2-2, with D possibly being TRBD1 or TRBD2 (6 bases each). From germline, CDR1 is SGHAT and CDR2 FQNNGV. The CDR3 covers 17 residues. The CDR3 DNA sequence: TGTGCCAGCAGCCCCAGGGGTGGGAGGAACTACACCGGGGAGCTGTCTTTT. Its translation is CASSPRGGRNYTGELSF.

This clonotype was counted many times. The V gene is TRBV19, the J gene TRBJ2-3, with a weak D call TRBD2 (6 bases). This CDR3 is 17 amino acids long. V gave up 5 bases and J gave up 3 bases, with 21 bases separating them. Looked up from germline, CDR1 is LNHDA and CDR2 is SQIVND (reference sequence). In DNA form, the CDR3 reads TGTGCCAGTAGTGCGGGGTTCTTCGATATCTGGACAGATACGCAGTATTTT. It yields the protein CASSAGFFDIWTDTQYF.

This clonotype was detected many times. This rearrangement joins TRBV10-3 to TRBJ2-7; maybe TRBD2 (6 bases). CDR1 is ENHRY and CDR2 is SYGVKD in the germline V gene. With 6 bases removed from V and 2 bases from J, the gap between germline ends came to 20 bases. The length of the CDR3 is 16 residues. This CDR3 reads CAIRDNLGRSAYEQYF. The CDR3 nucleotides read TGTGCCATCAGGGACAACCTGGGGAGGTCCGCCTACGAGCAGTACTTC.

This CDR3 is CASSARTGSGNTGELFF. The CDR3, as DNA: TGTGCCAGCAGTGCGCGGACGGGATCGGGAAACACCGGGGAGCTGTTTTTT. This chain links TRBV6-4 with TRBJ2-2, with TRBD2 as a possible D gene (5 bases). V lost 4 bases to trimming and J lost 2 bases, with 17 bases between them. Looked up from germline, CDR1 is MRHNA and CDR2 is SNTAGT. The CDR3 runs 17 residues.

V is TRBV20-1 and J is TRBJ2-4; D is uncertain. The CDR3 loop spans 11 amino acids. Germline CDR1 reads DFQATT; CDR2 reads SNEGSKA (reference sequence). Trimming removed 3 bases at V and 5 bases at J, with 5 bases between. The chain's CDR3 is CSASLENIQYF. CDR3 in DNA: TGCAGTGCTAGTTTGGAAAACATTCAGTACTTC.

Turning to this clonotype: This may stem from a read error, because a much larger clone lies one nucleotide away. J is TRBJ2-3 and V is TRBV20-1, with D tentatively TRBD2 (5 bases). The CDR3 length is 14 residues. Looked up from germline, CDR1 is DFQATT and CDR2 is SNEGSKA (reference sequence). The CDR3 DNA reads TGCAGTGCTCGACACTTTTCTAGCAGAGATACGCAGTATTTT. This gives the protein CSARHFSSRDTQYF.

In this sample, this clonotype turned up a few times. The junction shows a germline mismatch at one end, possibly a read error. The chain is built from TRBV20-1 and TRBJ2-1, with D hard to call. This CDR3 is 16 amino acids long. Germline loops: CDR1 DFQATT, CDR2 SNEGSKA (reference sequence). The CDR3 reads CSANPDVYSSYNEQLF. DNA for the CDR3: TGCAGTGCCAACCCAGACGTTTACAGCTCCTACAATGAGCAGCTCTTC.

This clonotype was observed at least ten times. This chain connects TRBV7-2 to TRBJ1-5; D call uncertain. The CDR3 loop spans 17 amino acids. V was shortened by 0 bases and J by 0 bases, with 12 bases between the two germline ends. Looked up from germline, CDR1 is SGHTA and CDR2 is FQGNSA. In nucleotides, the CDR3 is TGTGCCAGCAGCTTAGCTTGGACGATTGATAGCAATCAGCCCCAGCATTTT. This gives the protein CASSLAWTIDSNQPQHF.

This chain links TRBV6-1 with TRBJ1-1, with D possibly matching TRBD1 (6 bases). This CDR3 region has 14 residues. The germline V and J ends were trimmed by 7 bases and 4 bases, with 16 bases remaining between them. Germline V gene sequence: CDR1 MNHNS, CDR2 SASEGT. CDR3: CASKRGAGATEAFF. CDR3 DNA: TGTGCCAGCAAGCGGGGGGCGGGGGCCACTGAAGCTTTCTTT.

V and J are TRBV12-5 and TRBJ1-2; TRBD1 agrees at 7 bases. CDR1 LGHNT and CDR2 FRNRAP come from the germline V gene. CDR3 length: 16 amino acids. After removal of 4 bases from V and 5 bases from J, the junction contained 13 bases not matched to a gene. The CDR3 DNA reads as TGTGCTAGTGGTTCCCAGGGTGGGACAGCTCCGTATGGCTACACCTTC. Protein: CASGSQGGTAPYGYTF.

At least ten counts were recorded for this clonotype. The chain recombines TRBV12-3 or TRBV12-4 with TRBJ2-7, with D perhaps given as TRBD1 or TRBD2 (5 bases each). The CDR3 totals 15 residues. V was shortened by 0 bases and J by 2 bases, with 11 bases between the two germline ends. As DNA, the CDR3 is TGTGCCAGCAGTTTAGCGGGGACCACGGCCTACGAGCAGTACTTC. It translates to CASSLAGTTAYEQYF.

There are many counts of this clonotype. The rearrangement links TRBV6-5 to TRBJ2-3, with TRBD2 matching over 7 bases. The V gene end was trimmed by 1 base and the J gene end by 1 base; junction bases not matched to a gene: 11. This CDR3 has 18 amino acids. Germline V lookup: CDR1 MNHEY, CDR2 SVGAGI. CDR3: CASSYFGGSGIGTDTQYF. The CDR3 coding sequence is TGTGCCAGCAGTTACTTCGGGGGAAGCGGGATCGGCACAGATACGCAGTATTTT.

This clonotype was counted at least ten times. The chain employs TRBV6-2 or TRBV6-3 and TRBJ2-3; 8 nucleotides line up with TRBD1. The CDR3 runs 15 residues. Germline V CDR1 and CDR2: MNHEY, SVGEGT. The trim removed 5 bases at V and 4 bases at J, leaving 8 bases unmatched. The CDR3 protein is CASSPDRGGADTQYF. The CDR3 bases are TGTGCCAGCAGTCCTGACAGGGGCGGGGCAGATACGCAGTATTTT.

In its sample, this clonotype was seen many times. The chain links TRBV12-3 or TRBV12-4 to TRBJ1-1; D not resolved. This CDR3 comprises 13 residues. The germline V and J ends were trimmed by 2 bases and 6 bases, with 10 bases remaining between them. The CDR3 spells CASSLRDRSEAFF. The CDR3 nucleotides are TGTGCCAGCAGTTTAAGGGATCGTTCTGAAGCTTTCTTT.

This clonotype occurred many times. The chain has TRBV7-9 and TRBJ1-2; a weak D match, TRBD1 (5 bases). Deletions cut 5 bases from V and 3 bases from J, with 10 bases between. Germline V gene sequence: CDR1 SEHNR, CDR2 FQNEAQ (reference sequence). The CDR3 is 13 amino acids. The CDR3 bases are TGTGCCAGCAGCCAAGTAGGGGACTATGGCTACACCTTC. It encodes CASSQVGDYGYTF.

This clonotype was seen only a few times. This chain joins TRBV15 and TRBJ2-2; TRBD2 is a possible D gene (6 bases). The ends were cut back, 6 bases at V and 3 bases at J, with 14 bases in the middle. Germline V gene lookup returns CDR1 LNHNV and CDR2 YYDKDF (reference sequence). The CDR3 covers 15 residues. The CDR3 DNA follows: TGTGCCACCAGTGTCGCGGGACCCTACACCGGGGAGCTGTTTTTT. This translates into CATSVAGPYTGELFF.